Following are 21 T cell receptor beta chains from one sample sequenced in a study of T cells in Graves' hyperthyroidism and ophthalmopathy (dated by TCRdb to between 2018 and 2021). The library was generated by multiplex PCR. Sequencing relied on an Illumina HiSeq 2000. Amplification of TCR beta CDR3 regions was carried out from RNA transcripts. The first round of RT-PCR for the TCR CDR3 was performed with the HTBI primer set and the Qiagen OneStep RT-PCR kit. TCRdb reworked the public reads: Q25 trimming with fastp, MiXCR clone assembly, productive beta chains retained. Every entry covers one CDR3 protein and lists the most common genes and DNA from its rows. The sample records approximately 520,000 distinct CDR3 sequences, roughly 25% of which are singletons. The ten most abundant clones make up over 9% of the sample. The sample comprised blood. These receptors were taken from a woman aged 25-40 years with Graves' ophthalmopathy.

Concerning this clonotype: The junction shows a germline mismatch at one end, possibly a read error. V usage is TRBV7-2 and J usage is TRBJ2-7, with D unclear. This CDR3 contains 13 residues. The germline V gene has CDR1 SGHTA and CDR2 FQGNSA. CDR3 amino acids: CVSSAIGGYEQYF. Written as DNA, the CDR3 is TGTGTCAGCAGCGCCATAGGCGGCTACGAGCAGTACTTC.

This clonotype occurred many times. This chain connects TRBV12-3 or TRBV12-4 to TRBJ2-4; 9 positions agree with TRBD1. J lost 10 bases, V lost 4 bases, and 11 bases had no gene match. The CDR3 extends over 15 amino acids. CDR3 residues: CASSSTSGQGRIQYF. For the CDR3, the DNA is TGTGCCAGCAGTTCCACATCCGGACAGGGGAGGATTCAGTACTTC.

The rearrangement uses TRBV6-5 and TRBJ2-2, with TRBD2 as a possible D gene (6 bases). Germline V gives CDR1 MNHEY, CDR2 SVGAGI. CDR3 size: 17 residues. The V and J ends lost 0 bases and 0 bases respectively, with 11 bases between them. DNA for the CDR3: TGTGCCAGCAGTTACTCGGGACTGGTCGCGAACACCGGGGAGCTGTTTTTT. This sequence encodes CASSYSGLVANTGELFF.

The chain combines TRBV6-1 with TRBJ2-7; 7 bases line up with TRBD1. Germline V gene sequence: CDR1 MNHNS, CDR2 SASEGT. With 5 bases clipped from V and 3 bases from J, the junction kept 7 bases outside the gene matches. This CDR3 comprises 14 residues. The CDR3 loop is CASSTTGSDYEQYF. In DNA, the CDR3 is TGTGCCAGCAGTACGACAGGGAGTGACTACGAGCAGTACTTC.

This clonotype occurred many times. V and J are TRBV6-5 and TRBJ1-1, with D tentatively TRBD1 (5 bases). This CDR3 contains 15 residues. Deletions cut 0 bases from V and 0 bases from J, with 8 bases between. Germline-derived CDR1 and CDR2 are MNHEY and SVGAGI. The CDR3 loop reads CASSYSIGVNTEAFF. CDR3 bases: TGTGCCAGCAGTTACTCGATAGGGGTGAACACTGAAGCTTTCTTT.

This clonotype was found many times. V gene TRBV5-5 combines with J gene TRBJ1-5; no firm D call. CDR1 is SGHKS, CDR2 YYEKEE, per germline (reference sequence). The length of the CDR3 is 14 residues. Between the trimmed V and J ends, which lost 0 bases and 0 bases, there was a span of 4 bases. In DNA, the CDR3 is TGTGCCAGCAGCTTGGTTAGTAGCAATCAGCCCCAGCATTTT. Translated, it gives CASSLVSSNQPQHF.

This clonotype was seen ten or more times. The chain recombines TRBV19 with TRBJ1-5, with TRBD1 matching 12 bases. This CDR3 is 16 amino acids long. Germline V gene sequence: CDR1 LNHDA, CDR2 SQIVND (reference sequence). Unmatched junction bases numbered 11, after V lost 8 bases and J lost 6 bases. The CDR3 spells CASLSRDRGRSQPQHF. The CDR3 region has the DNA TGTGCCAGTCTCTCCCGGGACAGGGGGCGCAGTCAGCCCCAGCATTTT.

This clonotype was detected only a few times. Because it lacks the conserved phenylalanine or tryptophan at the end, this CDR3 is likely a read error. This chain connects TRBV5-1 to TRBJ1-1; D ambiguous. The germline CDR1 and CDR2 sequences are SGHRS and YFSETQ. This CDR3 has 15 amino acids. V dropped 0 bases and J dropped 0 bases, with 9 bases sitting between them. CDR3 region: CASSLGYGLNTEAFV. Written as DNA, the CDR3 is TGCGCCAGCAGCTTGGGCTACGGCTTGAACACTGAAGCTTTCGTT.

This clonotype has just one count. The chain recombines TRBV12-3 or TRBV12-4 with TRBJ2-7; D is uncertain. The CDR3 totals 13 residues. Trimming left V 10 bases short and J 7 bases short, with 20 bases between. In nucleotides, the CDR3 is TGTGCCACTTCTACCGCCGGCTCCTGGGAGCAGTACTTC. This encodes CATSTAGSWEQYF.

The chain's CDR3 is CASSHRGLAGASYEQYF. CDR3 in DNA: TGCGCCAGCAGCCACAGGGGACTAGCGGGCGCCTCCTACGAGCAGTACTTC. The gene calls are TRBV4-1 and TRBJ2-7; the match to TRBD2 covers 12 bases. Trimming cost V 3 bases and J 0 bases; bases outside gene matches: 6. This CDR3 has 17 amino acids. The germline V gene encodes CDR1 MGHRA and CDR2 YSYEKL.

The V call is TRBV11-2, the J call TRBJ1-5; a weak D match, TRBD1 (5 bases). Germline lookup yields CDR1 SGHAT and CDR2 FQNNGV. Between the trimmed V and J ends, which lost 5 bases and 9 bases, there was a span of 17 bases. This CDR3 has 14 amino acids. CDR3 nucleotide sequence: TGTGCCAGCAGCCTGCGGGGCGCGGGCCGGCCCCAGCATTTT. It yields the protein CASSLRGAGRPQHF.

This clonotype was counted only a few times. This chain links TRBV29-1 with TRBJ2-5; TRBD2 matches 8 bases. Germline assignment: CDR1 SQVTM and CDR2 ANQGSEA. V trimming: 3 bases; J trimming: 4 bases; junction bases outside the gene matches: 4. This CDR3 contains 13 residues. In DNA, the CDR3 is TGCAGCGTTGATTGGGCGGGAGGAGAGACCCAGTACTTC. Translation: CSVDWAGGETQYF. Looking up the rest from reference TRBV29-1 and TRBJ2-5 gives the full variable domain: SAVISQKPSRDICQRGTSLTIQCQVDSQVTMMFWYRQQPGQSLTLIATANQGSEATYESGFVIDKFPISRPNLTFSTLTVSNMSPEDSSIYLCSVDWAGGETQYFGPGTRLLVL.

In its sample, this clonotype was seen many times. The chain recombines TRBV6-5 with TRBJ2-7, with TRBD1 identical over 8 bases. J lost 3 bases, V lost 2 bases, and 12 bases had no gene match. The CDR3 spans 17 residues. CDR1 and CDR2 (germline): MNHEY, SVGAGI. In DNA, the CDR3 is TGTGCCAGCAGTTACCCGGCCGGGACAGGAGGGGGCTACGAGCAGTACTTC. This sequence encodes CASSYPAGTGGGYEQYF.

This clonotype came up many times. The rearrangement uses TRBV4-1 and TRBJ1-2; 7 positions match TRBD1. The CDR3 extends over 14 amino acids. V lost 0 bases and J lost 5; bases outside the gene matches: 3. The germline V gene has CDR1 MGHRA and CDR2 YSYEKL. Here the CDR3 DNA reads TGCGCCAGCAGCCAAGAGCTACAGGGGTATGGCTACACCTTC. Translating it yields CASSQELQGYGYTF.

The chain is built from TRBV5-1 and TRBJ2-7, with D maybe TRBD1 (5 bases). The CDR3 covers 14 residues. Germline CDR1 is SGHRS and CDR2 is YFSETQ. V lost 4 bases and J lost 2, with 13 bases in between. CDR3 sequence (DNA): TGCGCCAGCAGCCCAAACACAGGTCCCTACGAGCAGTACTTC. Amino acid sequence: CASSPNTGPYEQYF.

In this sample, this clonotype turned up a few times. The V and J genes are TRBV2 and TRBJ1-3, with D tentatively TRBD1 (5 bases). In germline, CDR1 is SNHLY, CDR2 FYNNEI. Deletions cut 6 bases from V and 2 bases from J, with 11 bases between. The CDR3 consists of 14 residues. This CDR3 reads CASSRELAGNTIYF. In DNA, the CDR3 is TGTGCCAGCAGCAGGGAGCTTGCTGGAAACACCATATATTTT.

The V gene is TRBV20-1, the J gene TRBJ2-5, with TRBD2 as a possible D gene (6 bases). The V end was cut by 1 base, the J end by 4 bases, with 10 bases between. This CDR3 region has 13 residues. Germline loops: CDR1 DFQATT, CDR2 SNEGSKA (reference sequence). The CDR3 sequence: CSARGASAETQYF. The CDR3 region has the DNA TGCAGTGCTAGAGGGGCTAGCGCAGAGACCCAGTACTTC.

There are many counts of this clonotype. V usage is TRBV6-5 and J usage is TRBJ1-1, with D possibly TRBD1 on 5 matching bases. CDR1 is MNHEY and CDR2 is SVGAGI in the germline V gene. The CDR3 loop spans 15 amino acids. V gave up 6 bases and J gave up 4 bases, with 18 bases separating them. The CDR3 DNA sequence: TGTGCCAGCAGCCAGTCCGGGGCCGGGGGCACTGAAGCTTTCTTT. This gives the protein CASSQSGAGGTEAFF.

The chain uses TRBV7-8 and TRBJ2-5; D is undetermined. V lost 6 bases and J 2 bases, leaving 13 bases between the germline ends. This CDR3 spans 14 amino acids. Per the germline V gene, CDR1 is SGHVS and CDR2 is FQNEAQ. The CDR3 sequence is CASSFRARQETQYF. The CDR3 nucleotides read TGTGCCAGCAGTTTTCGGGCTAGACAAGAGACCCAGTACTTC.

V gene TRBV10-3 combines with J gene TRBJ1-5, with 7 positions matching TRBD1. J was trimmed by 10 bases and V by 10 bases; bases with no gene match: 19. Germline V gene sequence: CDR1 ENHRY, CDR2 SYGVKD. This CDR3 has 15 amino acids. The CDR3 region is CATHPRGTVHSPQHF. The CDR3 DNA reads as TGTGCCACCCATCCCCGCGGGACAGTCCATTCCCCCCAGCATTTT.

This clonotype has only one observation. The rearrangement uses TRBV20-1 and TRBJ2-2; 7 bases match TRBD2. CDR3 length: 13 residues. V lost 7 bases to trimming and J lost 1 base; unmatched junction nucleotides: 3. Germline CDR1 reads DFQATT; CDR2 reads SNEGSKA (reference sequence). The CDR3 reads CSVSGENTGELFF. The CDR3 DNA reads as TGCAGTGTGAGCGGGGAGAACACCGGGGAGCTGTTTTTT.